The 2 T cell receptor beta chains listed next were all sequenced from one sample in a study of naive and memory T cell subsets. The beta constant-region primer was an equimolar mix of two oligonucleotides covering TRBC1 and TRBC2. TCRdb itself ran the UMI-ligation and nested PCR reads through MiXCR, one entry per CDR3 protein. Here the sample spans around 40,000 distinct CDR3 sequences, 13% being singletons. Sequencing was done on a sample of effector memory CD4+ T cells from blood. Regarding subset: effector memory, CD45RA- CD27-. The receptors were sampled from a human donor in good health.

This clonotype was seen at least ten times. V and J are TRBV27 and TRBJ2-3; D is unclear. This CDR3 has 13 amino acids. V was trimmed by 0 bases and J by 1 base, leaving 2 bases between them. Germline V gene sequence: CDR1 MNHEY, CDR2 SMNVEV (reference sequence). This CDR3 reads CASSLSGTDTQYF. The CDR3 DNA is TGTGCCAGCAGTTTATCAGGCACAGATACGCAGTATTTT.

A few counts support this clonotype. V usage is TRBV3-1 and J usage is TRBJ2-1; 10 nucleotides match TRBD1. V dropped 5 bases and J dropped 8; count of bases not matched to a gene: 9. The germline V gene has CDR1 LGHDT and CDR2 YNNKEL (reference sequence). The CDR3 is made up of 15 amino acids. CDR3 amino acids: CASSRPGTGEHEQFF. CDR3 in DNA: TGTGCCAGCAGCAGGCCCGGGACAGGGGAACATGAGCAGTTCTTC.